Only a few counts were recorded for the clone carrying this TCR beta chain. These data originate in a study of blood T cells in healthy people across ages. Study summary: Researchers report that template switching captured about one barcoded beta molecule per two T cells.

It was with a sample-barcoded 5' primer and a J-beta primer mix that a second PCR of roughly 7 to 12 cycles was run. In TCRdb, the 5' RACE reads were re-called with MiXCR into one record per CDR3 protein. The sample gives 850,000 to 950,000 distinct CDR3 sequences, 29% of which show up once; 17% is in the top ten. Germline V gene data show CDR1 as DFQATT and CDR2 as SNEGSKA (reference sequence). V lost 3 bases, J lost 1 base, and 9 bases stayed unmatched. This CDR3 comprises 16 residues. Material: blood. The chain has TRBV20-1 and TRBJ1-5; 7 bases align to TRBD1. The receptor was derived from a woman over 75 in good health. CDR3 DNA sequence: TGCAGTGCTAGGACCCAGACAGGGTTGAGCAATCAGCCCCAGCATTTT. This gives the protein CSARTQTGLSNQPQHF.